Following are 3 T cell receptor beta chains from one sample sequenced in a study of CD8 T cells in ankylosing spondylitis. TCRdb ran MiXCR on the 5' RACE reads and lists one entry per CDR3 protein. The data contain fewer than 200,000 distinct CDR3 sequences, roughly 18% of them singletons. The sequenced material came from blood, either unsorted or a sorted T cell fraction (not recorded which). These receptors were obtained from a male donor under 30 with ankylosing spondylitis or in good health (not recorded which).

At least ten counts were recorded for this clonotype. CDR3 region: CASSGGLAASPYNEQFF. The CDR3 nucleotides read TGTGCCAGCAGTGGGGGACTAGCGGCGTCTCCCTACAATGAGCAGTTCTTC. J is TRBJ2-1 and V is TRBV2, with 11 bases identical to TRBD2. The CDR3 runs to 17 residues. V lost 4 bases and J lost 2; bases outside the gene matches: 7. In germline, CDR1 is SNHLY, CDR2 FYNNEI. The full variable domain, rest sourced from reference TRBV2 and TRBJ2-1, is EPEVTQTPSHQVTQMGQEVILRCVPISNHLYFYWYRQILGQKVEFLVSFYNNEISEKSEIFDDQFSVERPDGSNFTLKIRSTKLEDSAMYFCASSGGLAASPYNEQFFGPGTRLTVL.

This chain links TRBV5-1 with TRBJ2-2; D not certain. Germline V gene data show CDR1 as SGHRS and CDR2 as YFSETQ. The CDR3 is made up of 16 amino acids. V shed 4 bases and J shed 3 bases, with 16 bases lying between them. The CDR3 bases are TGCGCCAGCAGCGGCCCCTCGATTGGGGACACCGGGGAGCTGTTTTTT. It translates to CASSGPSIGDTGELFF.

The sample holds many counts of this clonotype. The rearrangement links TRBV20-1 to TRBJ2-1; D remains ambiguous. This CDR3 is built from 14 residues. From germline, CDR1 is DFQATT and CDR2 SNEGSKA (reference sequence). Deletions cut 2 bases from V and 0 bases from J, with 8 bases between. CDR3 coding DNA: TGCAGTGCTAGATATGAGAGCTCCTACAATGAGCAGTTCTTC. This sequence encodes CSARYESSYNEQFF.